This TCR beta chain is from a study of blood T cell repertoires in COVID-19. For the study at large: The study drew acute and convalescent COVID-19 samples from the United States, Italy and Spain. PBMCs, B-cell-depleted T cells, or T cells provided the cDNA or gDNA that made up the material.

This CDR3 has 12 residues. Trimming left V 4 bases short and J 6 bases short, with 9 bases between. CDR1 is LNHNV, CDR2 YYDKDF, per germline (reference sequence). Authors' processing steps: Amplification from reference gene primers served as the basis for estimated nucleated cell counts. Measured with immunoSEQ multiplex PCR; TCRdb has only the in-frame clones, and not every one. D and trimming come from the DNA, and the V and J calls and clone size come from that table. This table holds about 240,000 clones, more than 75% found once. Enrolled through a virtual design, the participants were between about 18 and 100 years of age and came from about two dozen US areas.

The gene calls are TRBV15 and TRBJ1-1, with D tentatively TRBD1 (6 bases). Source material: PBMCs or T cells enriched from blood (not recorded which). This clonotype was sampled from a woman in her 40s with acute COVID-19. The CDR3 bases are TGTGCCACCAGCACGACAGGTTCTGAAGCTTTCTTT. It encodes CATSTTGSEAFF.